Listed below are T cell receptor beta chains from one sample, sequenced in a study of T cells in Graves' hyperthyroidism and ophthalmopathy. TCRdb re-called the multiplex PCR reads with MiXCR, one entry per CDR3 protein. Among about 520,000 distinct CDR3 sequences listed, about a fifth were seen once. Sequencing was carried out using blood. The source is a man between 18 and 29 years old with Graves' hyperthyroidism. Both conserved end residues are part of each CDR3. The D gene is left open where the match is weak. Clone size appears in some rows only: once, few, many, or a class for an expanded clone.

j_call d_call v_call clone_size cdr3_aa cdr3_nt
TRBJ1-5 NA TRBV19 many CASTPWGPHSNQPQHF TGTGCCAGTACCCCCTGGGGCCCCCATAGCAATCAGCCCCAGCATTTT
TRBJ1-1 NA TRBV19 many CASYRGLEAFF TGTGCCAGTTATAGAGGACTTGAAGCTTTCTTT
TRBJ1-5 TRBD1 TRBV5-5 once CASSLGRDRYQPQHF TGTGCCAGCAGCTTGGGTCGGGACAGATATCAGCCCCAGCATTTT
TRBJ2-2 NA TRBV20-1 NA CSAPQGGRLGELFF TGCAGTGCTCCCCAGGGGGGGCGCCTCGGGGAGCTGTTTTTT
TRBJ2-3 TRBD2 TRBV12-3/TRBV12-4 few CASRAQRGDYRSDTQYF TGTGCCAGCAGGGCCCAGCGGGGGGACTATAGATCAGATACGCAGTATTTT
TRBJ2-7 NA TRBV5-1 NA CASSLEVGNEQYF TGCGCCAGCAGCTTGGAAGTAGGGAACGAGCAGTACTTC
TRBJ1-5 NA TRBV6-2/TRBV6-3 many CASSSVRGQPQHF TGTGCCAGCAGTTCCGTCAGGGGTCAGCCCCAGCATTTT
TRBJ1-2 NA TRBV28 many CASGFVEDGYTF TGTGCCAGCGGTTTTGTAGAGGATGGCTACACCTTC
TRBJ1-6 TRBD1 TRBV6-1 NA CASSQRTGANGSPLHF TGTGCCAGCAGTCAGCGGACAGGGGCCAACGGTTCACCCCTCCACTTT
TRBJ1-6 NA TRBV6-1 NA CASRRAEGSHSPLHF TGTGCCAGCAGGAGGGCGGAGGGGTCCCATTCACCCCTCCACTTT
TRBJ2-2 NA TRBV11-2 NA CASSHGLSTGELFF TGTGCCAGCAGCCACGGACTATCCACCGGGGAGCTGTTTTTT
TRBJ1-5 TRBD1 TRBV19 NA CASSIEGARSNQPQHF TGTGCCAGTAGTATTGAGGGGGCGCGAAGCAATCAGCCCCAGCATTTT
TRBJ1-5 TRBD1 TRBV28 many CASSVQQGRRQPQHF TGTGCCAGCAGCGTTCAACAGGGGCGGAGGCAGCCCCAGCATTTT
TRBJ1-1 TRBD1 TRBV28 NA CASVVGQYRSEAFF TGTGCCAGCGTGGTGGGACAGTACAGGAGTGAAGCTTTCTTT
TRBJ1-5 NA TRBV12-3/TRBV12-4 many CASTWGPYQPQHF TGTGCCAGCACCTGGGGACCTTATCAGCCCCAGCATTTT
TRBJ1-5 TRBD1 TRBV2 many CASSGDRGNSNQPQHF TGTGCCAGCAGTGGGGACAGGGGGAATAGCAATCAGCCCCAGCATTTT
TRBJ2-2 TRBD2 TRBV9 NA CASSASGADTGELFF TGTGCCAGCAGCGCTAGCGGGGCCGACACCGGGGAGCTGTTTTTT
TRBJ1-1 NA TRBV18 NA CASSPLRQVNSEAFF TGTGCCAGCTCACCCCTTCGACAGGTTAACTCTGAAGCTTTCTTT
TRBJ2-7 NA TRBV30 NA CAWSVGTPAVEQYF TGTGCCTGGAGTGTAGGGACCCCAGCGGTAGAGCAGTACTTC
TRBJ2-7 NA TRBV5-1 many CASSLAGQGGSYEQYF TGCGCCAGCAGCTTGGCCGGCCAGGGTGGCTCCTACGAGCAGTACTTC
TRBJ1-5 NA TRBV28 many CASSLGGRHQPQHF TGTGCCAGCAGTTTGGGGGGGAGGCATCAGCCCCAGCATTTT
TRBJ1-6 NA TRBV5-8 few CASSFRDPGGNSPLHF TGTGCCAGCAGCTTCCGGGACCCAGGAGGAAATTCACCCCTCCACTTT
TRBJ2-7 NA TRBV4-1 NA CASSQADLFVFHEQYF TGCGCCAGCAGCCAAGCGGACCTCTTTGTATTCCACGAGCAGTACTTC
TRBJ1-2 TRBD1 TRBV28 few CASSSPGQGSDYGYTF TGTGCCAGCAGTTCTCCGGGACAGGGTTCTGACTATGGCTACACCTTC
TRBJ1-1 TRBD1 TRBV12-3/TRBV12-4 many CASTPGTGRTEAFF TGTGCCAGCACCCCGGGGACAGGGCGGACTGAAGCTTTCTTT
TRBJ1-1 TRBD1 TRBV30 NA CAGQGGGTEAFF TGTGCCGGACAGGGGGGAGGGACTGAAGCTTTCTTT
TRBJ2-7 TRBD1 TRBV12-3/TRBV12-4 once CASSKGQGFYEQYF TGTGCCAGCAGTAAGGGACAGGGTTTCTACGAGCAGTACTTC
TRBJ1-5 TRBD1 TRBV5-6 NA CASSLPQGSQPQHF TGTGCCAGCAGCTTACCACAGGGGTCTCAGCCCCAGCATTTT
TRBJ2-2 NA TRBV9 NA CASSVTTANTGELFF TGTGCCAGCAGCGTAACGACAGCGAACACCGGGGAGCTGTTTTTT
TRBJ1-5 NA TRBV6-1 NA CASSRQVNQPQHF TGTGCCAGCAGTCGGCAGGTAAATCAGCCCCAGCATTTT
TRBJ1-1 NA TRBV11-1 NA CASSPSIVPMNTEAFF TGTGCCAGCAGCCCCAGTATCGTCCCTATGAACACTGAAGCTTTCTTT
TRBJ1-5 NA TRBV2 NA CASRADGYQPQHF TGTGCCAGCAGAGCGGACGGTTATCAGCCCCAGCATTTT
TRBJ2-5 NA TRBV14 few CASSQGFNQETQYF TGTGCCAGCAGCCAAGGGTTTAACCAAGAGACCCAGTACTTC
TRBJ1-2 TRBD1 TRBV6-1 few CASSDRDSLNGYTF TGTGCCAGCAGTGACAGGGACAGCCTGAATGGCTACACCTTC
TRBJ2-5 TRBD2 TRBV2 NA CASSDQGLAGGETQYF TGTGCCAGCAGTGACCAGGGACTAGCGGGGGGAGAGACCCAGTACTTC
TRBJ2-2 NA TRBV6-2/TRBV6-3 many CASGTVTGELFF TGTGCCAGCGGAACTGTCACCGGGGAGCTGTTTTTT
TRBJ2-5 TRBD1 TRBV5-1 many CASSSQGNGETQYF TGCGCCAGCAGCTCACAGGGGAACGGCGAGACCCAGTACTTC
TRBJ1-2 NA TRBV6-1 many CASSEREEGYGYTF TGTGCCAGCAGTGAACGGGAAGAAGGATATGGCTACACCTTC
TRBJ2-7 NA TRBV24-1 many CATSGVRGDEQYF TGTGCCACCAGTGGCGTCAGGGGTGACGAGCAGTACTTC
TRBJ1-2 TRBD1 TRBV2 many CASSESSGTGRYGYTF TGTGCCAGCAGTGAAAGTAGTGGGACAGGGCGGTATGGCTACACCTTC
TRBJ1-5 NA TRBV7-8 NA CASSSRVRNQPQHF TGTGCCAGCAGCTCCAGGGTCCGCAATCAGCCTCAGCATTTT
TRBJ2-2 NA TRBV12-3/TRBV12-4 few CASTGGGSGELFF TGTGCCAGCACCGGAGGGGGGTCCGGGGAGCTGTTTTTT
TRBJ1-5 NA TRBV2 many CASSEVNQPQHF TGTGCCAGCAGTGAGGTTAATCAGCCCCAGCATTTT
TRBJ2-7 NA TRBV18 NA CASSPPGVGGSEQYF TGTGCCAGCTCACCACCTGGGGTAGGAGGCTCCGAGCAGTACTTC
TRBJ2-5 TRBD2 TRBV28 many CASSPHERGVETQYF TGTGCCAGCAGCCCTCATGAGCGGGGGGTTGAGACCCAGTACTTC
TRBJ1-4 NA TRBV12-3/TRBV12-4 NA CASRPRGPQEKLFF TGTGCCAGCAGACCACGAGGCCCTCAGGAAAAACTGTTTTTT
TRBJ2-7 TRBD1 TRBV11-2 many CASSLDPGGYEQYF TGTGCCAGCAGCTTAGACCCAGGGGGCTACGAGCAGTACTTC
TRBJ1-1 NA TRBV6-7 many CAEPLGKDTEAFF TGTGCCGAACCCCTAGGGAAGGACACTGAAGCTTTCTTT
TRBJ1-5 NA TRBV12-3/TRBV12-4 many CASSHEVPQPQHF TGTGCCAGCAGCCACGAGGTCCCTCAGCCCCAGCATTTT
TRBJ1-1 TRBD1 TRBV12-3/TRBV12-4 few CASSLPTGRNTEAFF TGTGCCAGCAGTCTACCGACAGGGCGGAACACTGAAGCTTTCTTT
TRBJ2-7 NA TRBV12-3/TRBV12-4 NA CASRASRREQYF TGTGCCAGCAGAGCATCAAGGCGCGAGCAGTACTTC
TRBJ2-7 NA TRBV27 NA CATARRGVLHEQYF TGTGCCACCGCTCGGAGGGGAGTTTTACACGAGCAGTACTTC